Listed below are T cell receptor beta chains from one sample, sequenced in a study of shared clonotypes between healthy human individuals. Profiling relied on immunoSEQ multiplex PCR, and the TCRdb table lists in-frame clones only, not all of them. The table shows about 1.1 million clones, with 78% occurring only once. Input material: memory CD4+ T cells from PBMCs. The receptor set was obtained from a man aged 18 to 30 in good health. Some clones in this sample may be carry-over from other donors' samples. Both conserved end residues are part of each CDR3. The order of the fields is J gene, D gene, V gene, clone size, CDR3 DNA, CDR3 protein. D genes are given only for firm matches. Clone size appears in some rows only: once, few, many, or a class for an expanded clone.

TRBJ2-7	.	TRBV15	.	TGTGCCACCAGCAGAGTGAATCGCCCGAGCTACGAGCAGTACTTC	CATSRVNRPSYEQYF
TRBJ2-3	TRBD1	TRBV19	.	TGTGCCAGTAGTATTTTTCCGGGACAGGCCTCGGATACGCAGTATTTT	CASSIFPGQASDTQYF
TRBJ2-3	.	TRBV5-6	.	TGTGCCAGCAGCTTGTGGTTAGGGGGTAGGGCAGATACGCAGTATTTT	CASSLWLGGRADTQYF
TRBJ2-7	TRBD1	TRBV4-1	.	TGCGCCAGCAGCCCCCGGGACAGGCCCTACGAGCAGTACTTC	CASSPRDRPYEQYF
TRBJ2-5	.	TRBV10-2	.	TGCGCCAGCAGTGAGAGAAAACAAGAGACCCAGTACTTC	CASSERKQETQYF
TRBJ2-7	.	TRBV28	.	TGTGCCAGCAGTTTCCCGCCCAGCTCCTACGAGCAGTACTTC	CASSFPPSSYEQYF
TRBJ2-7	TRBD1	TRBV7-9	.	TGTGCCAGCAGCCCCGCAGGGGGCGGTTATTACGAGCAGTACTTC	CASSPAGGGYYEQYF
TRBJ2-6	TRBD1	TRBV7-6	.	TGTGCCAGCAGCTCCGGACAGGGGCTCACTGGGGCCAACGTCCTGACTTTC	CASSSGQGLTGANVLTF
TRBJ2-7	.	TRBV5-1	.	TGCGCCAGCAGCTTGTTTACGGACTCCTACGAGCAGTACTTC	CASSLFTDSYEQYF
TRBJ1-3	.	TRBV29-1	.	TGCAGCGTCAGTGGTCTACAGCCTGGAAACACCATATATTTT	CSVSGLQPGNTIYF
TRBJ2-2	TRBD2	TRBV5-1	.	TGCGCCAGCAGCGGGGTAGCGGGAGTGGCCGGGGAGCTGTTTTTT	CASSGVAGVAGELFF
TRBJ1-1	TRBD1	TRBV4-1	.	TGCGCCAGCAGCCGACAGGGGGAGTACACTGAAGCTTTCTTT	CASSRQGEYTEAFF
TRBJ2-2	TRBD1	TRBV6-4	.	TGTGCCACGCGACAGGGGGCGAACACCGGGGAGCTGTTTTTT	CATRQGANTGELFF
TRBJ2-7	.	TRBV7-9	.	TGTGCCAGCAGCTCGACTGGATACGAGCAGTACTTC	CASSSTGYEQYF
TRBJ2-7	TRBD2	TRBV6-6	.	TGTGCCAGCGGACAGGCGGGAGGGATCTCCTACGAGCAGTACTTC	CASGQAGGISYEQYF
TRBJ1-2	TRBD1	TRBV30	.	TGTGCCTGCTCACAGGGGGACTATGGCTACACCTTC	CACSQGDYGYTF
TRBJ2-3	TRBD2	TRBV5-4	.	TGTGCCAGCAGCTGGGAGGGTAGCGGGAGAGAGGCAGATACGCAGTATTTT	CASSWEGSGREADTQYF
TRBJ2-5	.	TRBV19	few	TGTGCCAGTAGTCCAGACTTAATGTACCAAGAGACCCAGTACTTC	CASSPDLMYQETQYF
TRBJ2-2	.	TRBV11-3	once	TGTGCCAGCAGCTTAGGCGGCCCGCGGGGGGAGCTGTTTTTT	CASSLGGPRGELFF
TRBJ2-1	TRBD2	TRBV27	.	TGTGCCAGCAGTTCCCTTGTTGGCTTGACCGGGACTAGCGCAAGCTCCTGGAACAATGAGCAGTTCTTC	CASSSLVGLTGTSASSWNNEQFF
TRBJ2-5	TRBD1	TRBV5-1	.	TGCGCCAGCAGCACTACACAGGGGCCCCAAGAGACCCAGTACTTC	CASSTTQGPQETQYF
TRBJ2-2	.	TRBV5-1	.	TGCGCCAGCAGAGAGGCCGGGGAGCTGTTTTTT	CASREAGELFF
TRBJ1-3	.	TRBV28	.	TGTGCCAGCAGTTCCCCTGGGGGTGGAAACACCATATATTTT	CASSSPGGGNTIYF
TRBJ2-3	.	TRBV7-3	few	TGTGCCAGCAGCTTAACACAGGGCACAGATACGCAGTATTTT	CASSLTQGTDTQYF
TRBJ2-3	TRBD2	TRBV2	.	TGTGCCAGCAGTATCCTAGCGGGAGGCACAGATACGCAGTATTTT	CASSILAGGTDTQYF
TRBJ1-5	.	TRBV9	.	TGTGCCAGCAGCGTAGTCCCGCCAGATAATCAGCCCCAGCATTTT	CASSVVPPDNQPQHF
TRBJ2-3	.	TRBV27	.	TGTGCCAGCAGGGGGGGCGGCACAGATACGCAGTATTTT	CASRGGGTDTQYF
TRBJ2-7	TRBD1	TRBV5-1	.	TGCGCCAGCAGCGTGTTACAGGGGGGCTACGAGCAGTACTTC	CASSVLQGGYEQYF
TRBJ2-1	TRBD2	TRBV19	.	TGTGCCAGTAGCTCTAGCGGGAGGGGTTTTGGTGAGCAGTTCTTC	CASSSSGRGFGEQFF
TRBJ1-2	.	TRBV2	.	TGTGCCAGCAGTGAGGATGGGGTTGGGGGCTACACCTTC	CASSEDGVGGYTF
TRBJ1-1	.	TRBV29-1	few	TGCAGCGCTAGGATCGATGAAGCTTTCTTT	CSARIDEAFF
TRBJ1-2	TRBD1	TRBV4-1	few	TGCGCCAGCAGCCAAGTCGACAGGGAGTACTATGGCTACACCTTC	CASSQVDREYYGYTF
TRBJ2-5	.	TRBV7-6	.	TGTGCCAGCAGCTTAGTTGGGAGAAGGGGAGAGACCCAGTACTTC	CASSLVGRRGETQYF
TRBJ2-3	.	TRBV5-1	.	TGCGCCAGCAGCTTGAGGGACAGCACAGATACGCAGTATTTT	CASSLRDSTDTQYF
TRBJ1-1	.	TRBV18	.	TGTGCCAGCTCACTGGGCTCCCAACCAAACACTGAAGCTTTCTTT	CASSLGSQPNTEAFF
TRBJ1-5	.	TRBV11-3	.	TGTGCCATTAATTCTGGGGGTCAGCCCCAGCATTTT	CAINSGGQPQHF
TRBJ2-7	TRBD1	TRBV9	.	TGTGCCAGCAGCGTAGCGCCCGGGACAGTGTCCTACGAGCAGTACTTC	CASSVAPGTVSYEQYF
TRBJ2-4	.	TRBV14	.	TGTGCCAGCAGCAAAGCCAAAAACATTCAGTACTTC	CASSKAKNIQYF
TRBJ2-2	.	TRBV2	.	TGTGCCAGCAACACGGAATTAAACACCGGGGAGCTGTTTTTT	CASNTELNTGELFF
TRBJ1-2	TRBD1	TRBV9	.	TGTGCCAGCAGCGAAGAGACAGGGCGCTATGGCTACACCTTC	CASSEETGRYGYTF
TRBJ2-1	.	TRBV27	.	TGTGCCAGCAGTTCGGGGCGGACCTCCTACAATGAGCAGTTCTTC	CASSSGRTSYNEQFF